This TCR beta chain was sequenced for a study of cytomegalovirus exposure and HLA in healthy donors. 60 Vbeta and 13 Jbeta primers were used in PCR. Repertoires were generated with immunoSEQ multiplex PCR, while TCRdb's copy carries only in-frame clones and drops some. The repertoire consists of some 90,000 clones, with about 80% occurring once and the leading ten covering over 20%. Findings and limits, study-wide: Roughly even sequencing depth across donors was the assumption behind the presence/absence analyses.

Germline V lookup: CDR1 SGDLS, CDR2 YYNGEE. CDR3 length: 16 amino acids. Deletions cut 0 bases from V and 3 bases from J, with 14 bases between. With regard to this clone: Antigen unknown.

The TCR originated in a woman in her forties or fifties in good health and CMV-seropositive. The chain recombines TRBV9 with TRBJ2-3; maybe TRBD2 (5 bases). The material sequenced was PBMCs. The CDR3 nucleotides read TGTGCCAGCAGCGTAGAGCTAGCCAAAGATACAGATACGCAGTATTTT. Translated: CASSVELAKDTDTQYF.